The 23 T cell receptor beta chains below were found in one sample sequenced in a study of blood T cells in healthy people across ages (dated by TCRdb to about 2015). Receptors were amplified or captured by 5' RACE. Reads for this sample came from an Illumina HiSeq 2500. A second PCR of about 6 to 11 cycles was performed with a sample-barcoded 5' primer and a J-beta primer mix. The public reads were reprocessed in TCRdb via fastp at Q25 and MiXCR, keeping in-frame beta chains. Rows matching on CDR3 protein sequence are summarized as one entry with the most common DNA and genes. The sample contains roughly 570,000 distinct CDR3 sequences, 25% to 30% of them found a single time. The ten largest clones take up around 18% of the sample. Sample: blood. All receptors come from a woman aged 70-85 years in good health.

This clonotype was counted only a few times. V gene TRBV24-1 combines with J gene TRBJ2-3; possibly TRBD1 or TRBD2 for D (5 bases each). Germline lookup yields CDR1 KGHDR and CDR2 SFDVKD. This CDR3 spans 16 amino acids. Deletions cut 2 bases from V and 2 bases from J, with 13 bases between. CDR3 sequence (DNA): TGTGCCACCAGTGATTCAACGGGACCGAACACAGATACGCAGTATTTT. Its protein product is CATSDSTGPNTDTQYF.

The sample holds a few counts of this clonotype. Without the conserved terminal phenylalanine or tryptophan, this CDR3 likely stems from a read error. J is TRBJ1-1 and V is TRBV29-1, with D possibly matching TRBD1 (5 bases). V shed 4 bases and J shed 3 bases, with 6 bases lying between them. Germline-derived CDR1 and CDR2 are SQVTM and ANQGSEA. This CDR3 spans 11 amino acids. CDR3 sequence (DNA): TGCAGCGTTGGGGGGGACACTGAAGCTTTCTCT. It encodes CSVGGDTEAFS.

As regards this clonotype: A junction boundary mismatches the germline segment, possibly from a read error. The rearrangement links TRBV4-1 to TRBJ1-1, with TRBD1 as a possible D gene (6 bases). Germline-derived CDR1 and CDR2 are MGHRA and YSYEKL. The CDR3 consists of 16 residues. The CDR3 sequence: CAGSRTSGDRRTEAFF. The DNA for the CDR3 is TGCGCCGGCAGCCGAACTTCAGGGGATCGTCGCACTGAAGCTTTCTTT.

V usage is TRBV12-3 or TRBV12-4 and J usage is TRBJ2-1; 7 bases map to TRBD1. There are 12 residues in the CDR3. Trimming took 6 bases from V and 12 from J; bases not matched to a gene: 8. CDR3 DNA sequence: TGTGCCAGCAGCCGTCGTGGGGACAGGCAGTTCTTC. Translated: CASSRRGDRQFF.

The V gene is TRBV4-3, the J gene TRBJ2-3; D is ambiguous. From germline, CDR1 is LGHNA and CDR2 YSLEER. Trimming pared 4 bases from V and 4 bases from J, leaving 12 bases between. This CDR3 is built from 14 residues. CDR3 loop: CASSPDPGPDTQYF. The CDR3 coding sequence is TGCGCCAGCAGCCCGGACCCCGGACCAGATACGCAGTATTTT.

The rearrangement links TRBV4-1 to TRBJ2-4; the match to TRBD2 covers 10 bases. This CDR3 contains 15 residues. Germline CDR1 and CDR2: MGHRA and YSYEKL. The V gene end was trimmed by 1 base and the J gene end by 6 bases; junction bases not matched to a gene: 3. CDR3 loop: CASSQAVAGGNIQYF. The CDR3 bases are TGCGCCAGCAGCCAAGCGGTAGCGGGGGGAAACATTCAGTACTTC.

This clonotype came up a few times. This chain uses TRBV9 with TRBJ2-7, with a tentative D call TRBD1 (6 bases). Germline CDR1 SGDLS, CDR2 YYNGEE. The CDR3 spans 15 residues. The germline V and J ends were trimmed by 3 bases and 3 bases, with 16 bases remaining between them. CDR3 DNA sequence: TGTGCCAGCAGCGGTTGGGGGCAGGGTGGCTACGAGCAGTACTTC. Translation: CASSGWGQGGYEQYF.

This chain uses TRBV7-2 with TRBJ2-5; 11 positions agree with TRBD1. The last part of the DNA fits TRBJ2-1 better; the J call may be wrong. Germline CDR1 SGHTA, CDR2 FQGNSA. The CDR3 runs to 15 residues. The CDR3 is CASSSGTGGGYEQFF. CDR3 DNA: TGTGCCAGCAGTTCCGGGACAGGGGGAGGGTATGAGCAGTTCTTC.

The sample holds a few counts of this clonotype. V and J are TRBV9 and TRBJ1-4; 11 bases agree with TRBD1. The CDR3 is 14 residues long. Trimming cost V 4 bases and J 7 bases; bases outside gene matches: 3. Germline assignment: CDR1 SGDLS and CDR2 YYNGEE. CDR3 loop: CASSSDRGREKLFF. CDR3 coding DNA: TGTGCCAGCAGCTCGGACAGGGGGCGTGAAAAACTGTTTTTT.

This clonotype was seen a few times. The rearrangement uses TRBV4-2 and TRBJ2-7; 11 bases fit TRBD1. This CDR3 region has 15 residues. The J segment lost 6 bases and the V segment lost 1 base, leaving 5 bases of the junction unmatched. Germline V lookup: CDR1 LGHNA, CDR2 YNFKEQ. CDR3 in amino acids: CASSQVGTGGGEQYF. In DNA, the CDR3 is TGTGCCAGCAGCCAAGTAGGGACAGGGGGTGGCGAGCAGTACTTC.

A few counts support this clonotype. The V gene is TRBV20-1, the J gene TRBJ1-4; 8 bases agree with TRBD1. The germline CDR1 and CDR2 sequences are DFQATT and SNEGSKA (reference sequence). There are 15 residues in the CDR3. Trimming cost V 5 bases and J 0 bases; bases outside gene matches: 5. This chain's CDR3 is CSAGQGSATNEKLFF. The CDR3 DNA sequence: TGCAGTGCTGGACAGGGATCTGCAACTAATGAAAAACTGTTTTTT.

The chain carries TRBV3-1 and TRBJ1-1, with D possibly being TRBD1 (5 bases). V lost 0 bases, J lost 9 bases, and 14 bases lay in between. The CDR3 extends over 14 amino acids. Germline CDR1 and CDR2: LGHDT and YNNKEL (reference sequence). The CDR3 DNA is TGTGCCAGCAGCCAAGATCAGGGCCGGGCAAAAGCTTTCTTT. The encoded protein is CASSQDQGRAKAFF.

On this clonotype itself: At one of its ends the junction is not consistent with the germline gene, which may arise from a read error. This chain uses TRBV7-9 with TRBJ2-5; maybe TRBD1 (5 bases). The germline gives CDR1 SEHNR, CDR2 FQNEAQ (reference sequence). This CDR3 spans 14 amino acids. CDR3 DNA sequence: TGTACCAGCTCCTTTGGGGCAAACCAAGAGACCCAGTACTTC. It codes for CTSSFGANQETQYF.

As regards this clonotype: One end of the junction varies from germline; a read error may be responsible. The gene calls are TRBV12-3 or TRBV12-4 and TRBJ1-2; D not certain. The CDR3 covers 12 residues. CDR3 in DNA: TGTGTCAGCAGTTTCTACTTAAATGGCTACACCTTC. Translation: CVSSFYLNGYTF.

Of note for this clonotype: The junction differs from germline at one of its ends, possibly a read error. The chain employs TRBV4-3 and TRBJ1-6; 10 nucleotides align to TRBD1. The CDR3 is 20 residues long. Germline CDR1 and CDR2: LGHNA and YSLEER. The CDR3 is CASSQHPATKTGGRNSPLHF. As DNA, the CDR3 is TGCGCCAGCAGCCAACATCCAGCGACCAAGACAGGGGGCAGGAATTCGCCCCTCCACTTT.

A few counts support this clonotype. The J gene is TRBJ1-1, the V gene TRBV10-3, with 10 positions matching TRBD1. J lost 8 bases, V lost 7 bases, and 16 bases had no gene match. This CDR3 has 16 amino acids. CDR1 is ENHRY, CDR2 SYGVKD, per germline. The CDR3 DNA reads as TGTGCCATCATCCAGAACCGGGACAGGGGAGGAACCGAAGCTTTCTTT. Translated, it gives CAIIQNRDRGGTEAFF.

CDR3 nucleotides: TGCGCCAGCAGTTGGAGGGTTGGAGATACGCAGTATTTT. This gives the protein CASSWRVGDTQYF. The chain recombines TRBV5-1 with TRBJ2-3; a weak D match, TRBD2 (6 bases). Between the trimmed V and J ends, which lost 5 bases and 5 bases, there was a span of 12 bases. Germline assignment: CDR1 SGHRS and CDR2 YFSETQ. CDR3 length: 13 residues.

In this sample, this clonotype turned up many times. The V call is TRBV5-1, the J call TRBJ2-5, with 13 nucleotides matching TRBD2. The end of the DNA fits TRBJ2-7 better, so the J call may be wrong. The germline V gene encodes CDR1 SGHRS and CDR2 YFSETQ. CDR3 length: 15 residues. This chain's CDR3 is CASSLGLAGSFEQYF. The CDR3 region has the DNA TGCGCCAGCAGCCTGGGACTAGCGGGGTCTTTCGAGCAGTACTTC.

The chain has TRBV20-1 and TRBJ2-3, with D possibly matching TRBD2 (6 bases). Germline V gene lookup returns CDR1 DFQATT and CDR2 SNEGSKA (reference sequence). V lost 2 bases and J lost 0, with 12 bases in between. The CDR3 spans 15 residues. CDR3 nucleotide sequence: TGCAGTGCTAGACACCCTGGGGGGAGCACAGATACGCAGTATTTT. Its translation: CSARHPGGSTDTQYF.

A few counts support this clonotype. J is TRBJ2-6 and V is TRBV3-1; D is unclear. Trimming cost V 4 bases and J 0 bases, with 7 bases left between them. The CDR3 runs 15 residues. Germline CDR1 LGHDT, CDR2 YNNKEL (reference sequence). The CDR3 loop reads CASSLPLSGANVLTF. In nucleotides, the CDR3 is TGTGCCAGCAGCCTTCCTCTCTCTGGGGCCAACGTCCTGACTTTC.

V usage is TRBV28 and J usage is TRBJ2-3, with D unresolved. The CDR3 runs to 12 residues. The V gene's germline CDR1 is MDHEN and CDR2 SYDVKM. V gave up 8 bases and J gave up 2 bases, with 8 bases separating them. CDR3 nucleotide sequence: TGTGCCAGCGTTGGGATCACAGATACGCAGTATTTT. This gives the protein CASVGITDTQYF.

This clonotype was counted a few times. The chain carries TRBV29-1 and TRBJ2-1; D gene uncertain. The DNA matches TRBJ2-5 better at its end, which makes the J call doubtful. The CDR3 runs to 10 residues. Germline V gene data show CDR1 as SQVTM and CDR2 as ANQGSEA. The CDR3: CSARHETQYF. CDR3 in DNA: TGCAGCGCACGTCATGAGACCCAGTACTTC.

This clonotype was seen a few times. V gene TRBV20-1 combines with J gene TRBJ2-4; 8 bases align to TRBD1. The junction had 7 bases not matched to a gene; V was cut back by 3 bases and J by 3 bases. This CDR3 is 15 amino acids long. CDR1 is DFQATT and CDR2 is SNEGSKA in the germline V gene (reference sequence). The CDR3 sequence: CSARLQGANKNIQYF. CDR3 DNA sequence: TGCAGTGCTAGGCTCCAGGGGGCGAACAAAAACATTCAGTACTTC.